The present TCR beta chain was sequenced within a study of cytomegalovirus exposure and HLA in healthy donors. Study-wide findings and caveats: Researchers counted about 150 TCR beta chains as cytomegalovirus-associated. For TCR beta chains, V- and J-gene trimming was later linked to a missense DCLRE1C variant. The productive fraction for most TCR beta V segments was about 87% or about 30% in an earlier analysis. A later analysis showed HLA-associated TCR beta chains outstripping equally common others in clonal expansion.

The V gene lost 3 bases and the J gene lost 8 bases, with 8 bases spanning the gap. Germline V gene data show CDR1 as SGDLS and CDR2 as YYNGEE. This CDR3 spans 11 amino acids. On this clone itself: The antigen remains unidentified.

60 Vbeta and 13 Jbeta primers were used in PCR. Sequencing used immunoSEQ multiplex PCR; TCRdb keeps in-frame clones, though not all of them. The sample holds about 85,000 clones; over 70% are singletons and the top ten take 23%. The receptor comes from a woman aged 45-65 years in good health and CMV-seropositive. This chain connects TRBV9 to TRBJ1-2; unclear D gene. Source material: PBMCs. Here the CDR3 reads CASSGRGGYTF. The CDR3, as DNA: TGTGCCAGCAGCGGTCGAGGGGGCTACACCTTC.